This TCR beta chain was sequenced during a study of blood T cells in healthy people across ages. Primers used in a second PCR of about 6 to 11 cycles were a sample-barcoded 5' primer and a J-beta primer mix. Each cDNA was tagged by a template-switch adaptor containing 12 random nucleotides. In TCRdb, the 5' RACE reads were re-called with MiXCR into one record per CDR3 protein. The sample yields 1,300,000 or so distinct CDR3 sequences, roughly 59% seen once. The CDR3 contains 14 residues. The J gene is TRBJ2-7, the V gene TRBV21-1; TRBD1 reflects the table's D call only, with no check against the DNA. TRBV21-1 is labeled a pseudogene. This clonotype was sampled from a man in his late teens or twenties in good health. The sequenced sample consisted of blood. In DNA, the CDR3 is TGTGCCAGCAGCAAAGTTAGGACAGGGAACGAGCAGTACTTC. Its protein is CASSKVRTGNEQYF.